Only one count was recorded for the clone carrying this T cell receptor beta chain. The target antigen is unknown. This specimen belongs to a study of cytomegalovirus exposure and HLA in healthy donors. Notes on the study in general: The study assumed roughly uniform donor sequencing depth for presence/absence analyses. A previous analysis found most TCR beta V segments productive roughly 87% or roughly 30% of the time. In a later analysis, parvovirus B19, influenza, CMV and Epstein-Barr virus appeared linked to several top co-occurrence clusters.

The length of the CDR3 is 13 residues. V shed 3 bases and J shed 4 bases, with 12 bases lying between them. CDR1 is GTSNPN and CDR2 is SVGIG in the germline V gene (reference sequence). The PCR contained 60 Vbeta and 13 Jbeta primers. TCRdb keeps only in-frame clones here, not all; method: immunoSEQ multiplex PCR. The table has 120,000 to 150,000 clones, 78% seen once. This sequence originates from a middle-aged man in good health and CMV-seropositive. The rearrangement uses TRBV30 and TRBJ2-5, with a weak D call TRBD1 (6 bases). The sample consisted of PBMCs. The CDR3 DNA sequence: TGTGCCTGGAGACAGGGTGGGGTAGAGACCCAGTACTTC. This codes for CAWRQGGVETQYF.